One and the same sample provided the 26 T cell receptor beta chains below, sequenced in a study of blood T cell repertoires in COVID-19. Libraries were prepared by immunoSEQ multiplex PCR; TCRdb keeps only in-frame clonotypes and omits some of them. The sample includes 200,000 or so clones, 70% to 85% of them seen just once. The sequencing input was PBMCs or T cells enriched from blood (not recorded which). The receptors shown here come from a woman aged 40 to 55 with acute COVID-19.

The CDR3 region is CASSPTVSGNTIYF. CDR3 sequence (DNA): TGCGCCAGCAGCCCGACAGTTTCTGGAAACACCATATATTTT. The chain combines TRBV5-1 with TRBJ1-3; a possible D gene is TRBD1 (5 bases). CDR1 and CDR2 (germline): SGHRS, YFSETQ. The CDR3 extends over 14 amino acids. Trimming took off 4 bases at V and 1 base at J, with 9 bases between the two ends.

V usage is TRBV3-1 (or the pseudogene TRBV3-2) and J usage is TRBJ1-2; weak D call: TRBD1 (6 bases). The V end was cut by 1 base, the J end by 8 bases, with 11 bases between. This CDR3 has 13 residues. Germline CDR1 and CDR2: LGHDT and YNNKEL (reference sequence). This chain's CDR3 is CASSQAQGLGYTF. The CDR3 DNA reads as TGTGCCAGCAGCCAAGCACAGGGTCTCGGCTACACCTTC.

This clone was observed a few times. The V and J genes are TRBV11-3 and TRBJ2-5; 11 bases are a match to TRBD2. The CDR3 runs 15 residues. Germline CDR1 SGHNT, CDR2 YENEEA. The junction had 1 base not matched to a gene; V was cut back by 0 bases and J by 4 bases. CDR3 nucleotide sequence: TGTGCCAGCAGCTTAGAAGGACTAGCGGGAGAGACCCAGTACTTC. It encodes CASSLEGLAGETQYF.

The chain links TRBV7-9 to TRBJ1-2; a weak D match, TRBD1 (5 bases). The CDR3 loop spans 15 amino acids. V was pared by 8 bases and J by 4 bases, with 20 bases between. Germline lookup yields CDR1 SEHNR and CDR2 FQNEAQ (reference sequence). The CDR3 loop reads CASQRTSGGGYGYTF. CDR3 in DNA: TGTGCCAGCCAAAGAACGAGTGGGGGGGGCTATGGCTACACCTTC.

J is TRBJ2-3 and V is TRBV29-1; tentatively, D is TRBD2 (6 bases). The CDR3 is made up of 15 amino acids. From germline, CDR1 is SQVTM and CDR2 ANQGSEA. V shed 7 bases and J shed 3 bases, with 20 bases lying between them. The CDR3 spells CSGDLTGTHTDTQYF. The CDR3 nucleotides read TGCAGCGGGGACCTAACCGGGACTCATACAGATACGCAGTATTTT.

The chain employs TRBV5-6 and TRBJ2-4; maybe TRBD2 (6 bases). The V and J ends lost 1 base and 7 bases respectively, with 12 bases between them. CDR1 is SGHDT, CDR2 YYEEEE, per germline. The CDR3 totals 14 residues. The CDR3 loop reads CASSLRLGGNIQYF. The CDR3 DNA follows: TGTGCCAGCAGCTTGCGTTTAGGAGGGAACATTCAGTACTTC.

This clone was picked up a small number of times. The genes are TRBV5-4 and TRBJ1-6; tentatively, D is TRBD1 (6 bases). The germline V gene encodes CDR1 SGHNT and CDR2 YYREEE (reference sequence). Trimming stripped 1 base from V and 9 bases from J, with 11 bases between. CDR3 length: 14 amino acids. Written as DNA, the CDR3 is TGTGCCAGCAGCTTGACAGGGACGACTTCACCCCTCCACTTT. As protein: CASSLTGTTSPLHF. The entire variable domain, with the rest obtained from reference TRBV5-4 and TRBJ1-6, is as follows: ETGVTQSPTHLIKTRGQQVTLRCSSQSGHNTVSWYQQALGQGPQFIFQYYREEENGRGNFPPRFSGLQFPNYSSELNVNALELDDSALYLCASSLTGTTSPLHFGNGTRLTVT.

This clone was picked up one time. The chain links TRBV9 to TRBJ1-2; the match to TRBD1 covers 7 bases. The CDR3 is made up of 14 amino acids. V lost 1 base and J lost 4; bases outside the gene matches: 4. The germline V gene has CDR1 SGDLS and CDR2 YYNGEE. The CDR3 nucleotides read TGTGCCAGCAGCGTAAGCCAGGGGGGCTATGGCTACACCTTC. It is translated as CASSVSQGGYGYTF.

The chain recombines TRBV27 with TRBJ1-1, with no clear D. Germline V gene lookup returns CDR1 MNHEY and CDR2 SMNVEV (reference sequence). V was pared by 2 bases and J by 4 bases, with 11 bases between. The CDR3 is 14 amino acids. The CDR3 region has the DNA TGTGCCAGCAGTTTAAGAGGGAGAAGCACTGAAGCTTTCTTT. Residues: CASSLRGRSTEAFF.

J is TRBJ1-6 and V is TRBV7-9; 7 bases agree with TRBD1. There are 15 residues in the CDR3. From germline, CDR1 is SEHNR and CDR2 FQNEAQ (reference sequence). Trimming took 5 bases from V and 7 from J; bases not matched to a gene: 8. CDR3 coding DNA: TGTGCCAGCAGCCCCTCGACAGGGTTCAATTCACCCCTCCACTTT. It specifies CASSPSTGFNSPLHF.

Only one count was recorded for this clone. Germline and junction disagree at one end, which may indicate a read error. The identical CDR3 is also encoded by other nucleotide sequences in the sample. The rearrangement joins TRBV30 to TRBJ1-1; no clear D. In germline, CDR1 is GTSNPN, CDR2 SVGIG (reference sequence). The CDR3 has 12 amino acids. The DNA of the CDR3 is TGTGCTTGGACGGGGTCCCTCACTGAAGCTTTCTTT. Protein sequence: CAWTGSLTEAFF.

The rearrangement uses TRBV5-6 and TRBJ2-7; 9 nucleotides match TRBD1. V lost 1 base and J lost 5; bases outside the gene matches: 7. The CDR3 covers 15 residues. Germline V CDR1 and CDR2: SGHDT, YYEEEE. As DNA, the CDR3 is TGTGCCAGCAGCTTGACAACAGGGGGCCTCGACGAGCAGTACTTC. Translation gives CASSLTTGGLDEQYF.

In regard to this clone: The same CDR3 also results from other DNA sequences found in this sample. The chain couples TRBV11-2 to TRBJ1-2; D may be TRBD1 (6 bases). Germline assignment: CDR1 SGHAT and CDR2 FQNNGV. The CDR3 sequence is 13 residues long. Trimming removed 5 bases from V and 2 bases from J, with 9 bases in between. The CDR3 loop is CASSPDRNYGYTF. In nucleotides, the CDR3 is TGTGCCAGCAGCCCGGACAGAAACTATGGCTACACCTTC. The full variable domain, with the rest looked up from reference TRBV11-2 and TRBJ1-2, is EAGVAQSPRYKIIEKRQSVAFWCNPISGHATLYWYQQILGQGPKLLIQFQNNGVVDDSQLPKDRFSAERLKGVDSTLKIQPAKLEDSAVYLCASSPDRNYGYTFGSGTRLTVV.

This clone has just one count. Other DNA variants within this sample encode the same CDR3. The V and J genes are TRBV10-3 and TRBJ2-7, with D possibly being TRBD2 (6 bases). V lost 0 bases and J 7 bases, leaving 7 bases between the germline ends. Germline V lookup: CDR1 ENHRY, CDR2 SYGVKD. This CDR3 spans 12 amino acids. This CDR3 is CAISESGGEQYF. CDR3 in DNA: TGTGCCATCAGTGAGTCTGGGGGGGAGCAGTACTTC.

The chain couples TRBV9 to TRBJ2-7, with D maybe TRBD1 (7 bases). The germline V gene encodes CDR1 SGDLS and CDR2 YYNGEE. Trimming took off 0 bases at V and 6 bases at J, with 13 bases between the two ends. This CDR3 contains 14 residues. CDR3 amino acids: CASSVGGGGGEQYF. DNA for the CDR3: TGTGCCAGCAGCGTAGGTGGAGGGGGCGGCGAGCAGTACTTC.

The chain recombines TRBV5-1 with TRBJ2-2; D is possibly TRBD1 (5 bases). The CDR3 sequence is 15 residues long. Trimming left V 2 bases short and J 0 bases short, with 8 bases between. The germline V gene encodes CDR1 SGHRS and CDR2 YFSETQ. Here the CDR3 reads CASSLDSPNTGELFF. The CDR3 DNA reads TGCGCCAGCAGCTTAGACAGTCCGAACACCGGGGAGCTGTTTTTT.

This clone was seen just once. The chain combines TRBV21-1 with TRBJ1-5; the table names TRBD1, a call not compared with the DNA. TRBV21-1 is deemed a pseudogene. CDR3 length: 17 residues. CDR3 in amino acids: CASSNGQLGYCNQPQHF. The DNA of the CDR3 is TGTGCCAGCAGCAATGGGCAGTTAGGCTATTGCAATCAGCCCCAGCATTTT.

V usage is TRBV24-1 and J usage is TRBJ1-2, with 7 bases lining up with TRBD1. The CDR3 is made up of 14 amino acids. Germline V CDR1 and CDR2: KGHDR, SFDVKD. The ends lost 4 bases at V and 7 bases at J; junction bases unmatched: 8. The CDR3 loop is CATSDQDRPGGYTF. The CDR3 DNA reads as TGTGCCACCAGTGACCAGGACAGGCCTGGTGGCTACACCTTC.

The rearrangement joins TRBV7-2 to TRBJ2-7; 9 bases line up with TRBD1. Germline CDR1 SGHTA, CDR2 FQGNSA. The V segment lost 5 bases and the J segment 6 bases; nucleotides outside the gene matches: 8. CDR3 length: 14 amino acids. The CDR3 is CASSMDRGLGEQYF. The CDR3 coding sequence is TGTGCCAGCAGCATGGACAGGGGACTGGGCGAGCAGTACTTC.

This sequence joins TRBV10-1 and TRBJ2-3, with D possibly being TRBD2 (5 bases). The V gene's germline CDR1 is WNHNN and CDR2 SYGVQD (reference sequence). The CDR3 sequence is 14 residues long. The V end was cut by 3 bases, the J end by 0 bases, with 7 bases between. This chain's CDR3 is CASSDGGSTDTQYF. CDR3 bases: TGCGCCAGCAGTGATGGCGGGAGCACAGATACGCAGTATTTT.

The J gene is TRBJ1-5, the V gene TRBV15; maybe TRBD1 (5 bases). Looked up from germline, CDR1 is LNHNV and CDR2 is YYDKDF (reference sequence). This CDR3 contains 14 residues. V gave up 5 bases and J gave up 8 bases, with 16 bases separating them. DNA of the CDR3: TGTGCCACCAGCGTAGGGGTGGGGAAGAAGCCCCAGCATTTT. It is translated as CATSVGVGKKPQHF. Supplemented by reference TRBV15 and TRBJ1-5, the full variable domain reads DAMVIQNPRYQVTQFGKPVTLSCSQTLNHNVMYWYQQKSSQAPKLLFHYYDKDFNNEADTPDNFQSRRPNTSFCFLDIRSPGLGDTAMYLCATSVGVGKKPQHFGDGTRLSIL.

The CDR3: CASSEGGTRETQYF. The CDR3 coding sequence is TGTGCCAGCAGTGAGGGCGGAACTAGGGAGACCCAGTACTTC. The V call is TRBV2, the J call TRBJ2-5; perhaps TRBD2 as D (5 bases). The V gene's germline CDR1 is SNHLY and CDR2 FYNNEI. This CDR3 is built from 14 residues. V dropped 3 bases and J dropped 5 bases, with 13 bases sitting between them.

This chain uses TRBV6-5 with TRBJ1-6; a weak D match, TRBD1 (6 bases). The germline CDR1 and CDR2 sequences are MNHEY and SVGAGI. Trimming took 0 bases from V and 10 from J, leaving 10 bases between them. The CDR3 loop spans 14 amino acids. Here the CDR3 DNA reads TGTGCCAGCAGTTACTCAGCAGGGGTCTCACCCCTCCACTTT. Translated: CASSYSAGVSPLHF.

The J gene is TRBJ2-5, the V gene TRBV5-1; the D gene is possibly TRBD1 (5 bases). The CDR3 loop spans 16 amino acids. Trimming left V 2 bases short and J 2 bases short, with 16 bases between. Germline CDR1 reads SGHRS; CDR2 reads YFSETQ. CDR3 sequence: CASSFDSSVGQETQYF. The DNA for the CDR3 is TGCGCCAGCAGCTTCGACAGCTCAGTAGGTCAAGAGACCCAGTACTTC.

The J gene is TRBJ2-1, the V gene TRBV7-2; TRBD1 matches 7 bases. The V gene end was trimmed by 3 bases and the J gene end by 9 bases; junction bases not matched to a gene: 8. The CDR3 contains 14 residues. CDR1 is SGHTA, CDR2 FQGNSA, per germline. CDR3 sequence (DNA): TGTGCCAGCAGCTTGGTCGAGGGGGCCTCTGAGCAGTTCTTC. It specifies CASSLVEGASEQFF.

DNA of the CDR3: TGTGCCATCAGTGAGTCCGCGGACACCATATATTTT. It is translated as CAISESADTIYF. The V and J genes are TRBV10-3 and TRBJ1-3; D is unresolved. CDR1 is ENHRY, CDR2 SYGVKD, per germline. The ends were cut back, 0 bases at V and 8 bases at J, with 5 bases in the middle. The CDR3 has 12 amino acids.